These 22 T cell receptor beta chains were sequenced from one sample in a study of T cells in localized non-small cell lung cancer. Produced via immunoSEQ multiplex PCR; TCRdb's table is partial and in-frame only. The repertoire holds tens of thousands of clones, with over 80% as singletons. The sequences come from peripheral blood mononuclear cells, collected before any cancer treatment. The source of these receptors is a man aged 35 to 69 with stage III lung adenocarcinoma.

V usage is TRBV5-1 and J usage is TRBJ1-5, with D hard to call. V shed 0 bases and J shed 4 bases, with 5 bases lying between them. Germline V lookup: CDR1 SGHRS, CDR2 YFSETQ. This CDR3 spans 13 amino acids. CDR3 region: CASSLVGNQPQHF. The CDR3 nucleotides are TGCGCCAGCAGCTTGGTAGGGAATCAGCCCCAGCATTTT.

The CDR3 DNA follows: TGTGCCACCACGGACAGCGGTGGGCCCCAGCATTTT. This translates into CATTDSGGPQHF. This rearrangement joins TRBV10-3 to TRBJ1-5, with a possible D match to TRBD1 (6 bases). This CDR3 spans 12 amino acids. Trimming shortened V by 10 bases and J by 9 bases, and 16 bases separated the two germline ends. From germline, CDR1 is ENHRY and CDR2 SYGVKD.

This chain joins TRBV4-3 and TRBJ2-5; D not certain. V lost 2 bases, J lost 5 bases, and 9 bases lay in between. The germline CDR1 and CDR2 sequences are LGHNA and YSLEER. The CDR3 runs to 13 residues. The CDR3 DNA reads as TGCGCCAGCAGCCAAATCAGAGAGGAGACCCAGTACTTC. Its translation: CASSQIREETQYF.

This clone was detected only once. The chain couples TRBV14 to TRBJ1-1, with TRBD1 as a possible D gene (6 bases). The germline V gene encodes CDR1 SGHDN and CDR2 FVKESK. Trimming left V 4 bases short and J 3 bases short, with 12 bases between. This CDR3 is built from 14 residues. This CDR3 reads CASSRPGVDTEAFF. The CDR3 bases are TGTGCCAGCAGCCGGCCAGGGGTAGACACTGAAGCTTTCTTT.

The chain employs TRBV7-2 and TRBJ1-2; D might be TRBD1 (6 bases). Germline values: CDR1 SGHTA, CDR2 FQGNSA. V gave up 3 bases and J gave up 7 bases, with 15 bases separating them. CDR3 length equals 14 residues. CDR3 residues: CASSFRGQGIGYTF. In nucleotides, the CDR3 is TGTGCCAGCAGCTTTCGGGGGCAGGGGATTGGCTACACCTTC. Full variable domain (outside the CDR3, taken from reference TRBV7-2 and TRBJ1-2): GAGVSQSPSNKVTEKGKDVELRCDPISGHTALYWYRQSLGQGLEFLIYFQGNSAPDKSGLPSDRFSAERTGGSVSTLTIQRTQQEDSAVYLCASSFRGQGIGYTFGSGTRLTVV.

The rearrangement joins TRBV28 to TRBJ1-6; TRBD1 is a possible D gene (5 bases). V dropped 4 bases and J dropped 10 bases, with 14 bases sitting between them. Germline V gene data show CDR1 as MDHEN and CDR2 as SYDVKM. This CDR3 has 14 residues. The CDR3 is CASSSGTPRSPLHF. The CDR3 region has the DNA TGTGCCAGCAGTTCCGGGACCCCGAGGTCACCCCTCCACTTT. Drawing the rest from reference TRBV28 and TRBJ1-6, the complete variable domain is DVKVTQSSRYLVKRTGEKVFLECVQDMDHENMFWYRQDPGLGLRLIYFSYDVKMKEKGDIPEGYSVSREKKERFSLILESASTNQTSMYLCASSSGTPRSPLHFGNGTRLTVT.

The genes are TRBV27 and TRBJ1-1; D uncertain. The CDR3 runs to 14 residues. The V end lost 3 bases, the J end lost 5 bases, and 13 bases lay between the germline ends. Germline values: CDR1 MNHEY, CDR2 SMNVEV (reference sequence). The chain's CDR3 is CASSFRSVGTEAFF. The CDR3 region has the DNA TGTGCCAGCAGTTTCAGGAGTGTAGGGACTGAAGCTTTCTTT.

The chain carries TRBV11-3 and TRBJ1-1; D gene unclear. The CDR3 is 19 residues long. Germline lookup yields CDR1 SGHNT and CDR2 YENEEA. V was shortened by 0 bases and J by 3 bases, with 23 bases between the two germline ends. CDR3 DNA sequence: TGTGCCAGCAGCTTAGAGGGCTGGGCTCTCGGCAAGGAGGACACTGAAGCTTTCTTT. Translating it yields CASSLEGWALGKEDTEAFF.

The rearrangement uses TRBV6-6 and TRBJ2-7; TRBD1 aligns across 9 bases. The CDR3 totals 13 residues. Germline trimming cut 10 bases from V and 5 bases from J; bases unmatched to any gene: 9. Germline V gene data show CDR1 as MNHNY and CDR2 as SVGAGI (reference sequence). The CDR3 reads CATTGTGLNEQYF. The CDR3 coding sequence is TGTGCCACTACCGGGACAGGGCTAAACGAGCAGTACTTC.

The rearrangement uses TRBV6-6 and TRBJ1-1, with unresolved D. The length of the CDR3 is 13 residues. V shed 2 bases and J shed 4 bases, with 8 bases lying between them. In germline, CDR1 is MNHNY, CDR2 SVGAGI (reference sequence). The CDR3 sequence: CASSYGEITEAFF. CDR3 sequence (DNA): TGTGCCAGCAGTTACGGGGAGATCACTGAAGCTTTCTTT.

The chain joins TRBV27 to TRBJ2-1; D perhaps matches TRBD2 (7 bases). The length of the CDR3 is 16 residues. Between the trimmed V and J ends, which lost 2 bases and 4 bases, there was a span of 15 bases. In germline, CDR1 is MNHEY, CDR2 SMNVEV (reference sequence). In DNA form, the CDR3 reads TGTGCCAGCAGTTTAGAGGGGGAGGGCCGTTACAATGAGCAGTTCTTC. Translation: CASSLEGEGRYNEQFF.

V and J are TRBV29-1 and TRBJ2-1; 14 bases agree with TRBD2. The CDR3 covers 13 residues. Germline loops: CDR1 SQVTM, CDR2 ANQGSEA. V lost 3 bases, J lost 9 bases, and 1 base stayed unmatched. The CDR3 coding sequence is TGCAGCGTTGAGACTAGCGGGGGGGTTGAGCAGTTCTTC. As protein: CSVETSGGVEQFF.

The CDR3 is CASSGDGGYEQYF. CDR3 DNA sequence: TGTGCCAGCAGCGGGGACGGGGGCTACGAGCAGTACTTC. The chain joins TRBV9 to TRBJ2-7; weak D call: TRBD2 (6 bases). This CDR3 has 13 amino acids. V was clipped by 3 bases and J by 3 bases, with 10 bases between them. Germline V gene data show CDR1 as SGDLS and CDR2 as YYNGEE.

The genes are TRBV30 and TRBJ2-7; tentative D call: TRBD1 (6 bases). The CDR3 has 13 residues. Trimming left V 2 bases short and J 4 bases short, with 12 bases between. Germline-derived CDR1 and CDR2 are GTSNPN and SVGIG (reference sequence). The CDR3 nucleotides are TGTGCCTGGAGTTCCTCACAGGGTTACGAGCAGTACTTC. It encodes CAWSSSQGYEQYF. Filled out from reference TRBV30 and TRBJ2-7, the complete variable domain reads SQTIHQWPATLVQPVGSPLSLECTVEGTSNPNLYWYRQAAGRGLQLLFYSVGIGQISSEVPQNLSASRPQDRQFILSSKKLLLSDSGFYLCAWSSSQGYEQYFGPGTRLTVT.

The gene calls are TRBV6-1 and TRBJ2-5; 7 positions agree with TRBD2. V shed 4 bases and J 3 bases; nucleotides not matched to a gene: 8. CDR3 size: 15 residues. CDR1 is MNHNS, CDR2 SASEGT, per germline. The chain's CDR3 is CASSGAKRGEETQYF. The CDR3 DNA reads TGTGCCAGCAGTGGGGCTAAACGGGGGGAAGAGACCCAGTACTTC.

This clone was seen more than once but under ten times. The chain links TRBV11-1 to TRBJ1-2; D not certain. V was trimmed by 2 bases and J by 2 bases, leaving 6 bases between them. There are 13 residues in the CDR3. CDR1 and CDR2 from the germline V gene are SGHAT and FQDESV (reference sequence). The CDR3 bases are TGTGCCAGCAGCTTAACGTCCAACTATGGCTACACCTTC. The encoded protein is CASSLTSNYGYTF.

The V gene is TRBV7-9, the J gene TRBJ2-7; 9 bases agree with TRBD2. Germline V gene sequence: CDR1 SEHNR, CDR2 FQNEAQ (reference sequence). CDR3 length equals 16 residues. The V gene end was trimmed by 3 bases and the J gene end by 2 bases; junction bases not matched to a gene: 8. CDR3 DNA sequence: TGTGCCAGCAGCTTTTCTCAGCGGGGGGACCCCTACGAGCAGTACTTC. Translation gives CASSFSQRGDPYEQYF.

This chain uses TRBV18 with TRBJ2-7; 7 bases fit TRBD1. The length of the CDR3 is 14 residues. V was clipped by 6 bases and J by 7 bases; unmatched bases: 12. Germline assignment: CDR1 KGHSH and CDR2 LQKENI. For the CDR3, the DNA is TGTGCCAGCTCGCTTTCCGAGGGGGCCGGAGAGCAGTACTTC. It translates to CASSLSEGAGEQYF.

The chain couples TRBV19 to TRBJ1-5, with 8 bases identical to TRBD1. This CDR3 is 14 amino acids long. V shed 6 bases, J shed 11 bases, and the junction held 12 bases outside the gene matches. CDR1 and CDR2 (germline): LNHDA, SQIVND (reference sequence). The CDR3: CASRSDRAIRSQHF. CDR3 coding DNA: TGTGCCAGTAGATCGGACAGGGCGATAAGATCCCAGCATTTT.

This chain connects TRBV2 to TRBJ2-2, with D unclear. V was trimmed by 5 bases and J by 6 bases, leaving 16 bases between them. The CDR3 has 15 amino acids. CDR1 SNHLY and CDR2 FYNNEI come from the germline V gene. CDR3 amino acids: CASSFTGPSSGELFF. In DNA form, the CDR3 reads TGTGCCAGCAGTTTCACCGGGCCCAGCTCCGGGGAGCTGTTTTTT.

J is TRBJ2-1 and V is TRBV9; TRBD2 agrees at 14 bases. The CDR3 is made up of 19 amino acids. The ends lost 0 bases at V and 1 base at J; junction bases unmatched: 6. Germline lookup yields CDR1 SGDLS and CDR2 YYNGEE. CDR3 DNA: TGTGCCAGCAGCGTAGGGGGACTAGCGGGAGCTCTATCCTACAATGAGCAGTTCTTC. This sequence encodes CASSVGGLAGALSYNEQFF.

A single count supports this clone. The chain carries TRBV13 and TRBJ1-1, with D hard to call. This CDR3 is 15 amino acids long. V was cut by 3 bases and J by 4 bases, with 15 bases left in between. Looked up from germline, CDR1 is PRHDT and CDR2 is FYEKMQ (reference sequence). CDR3 nucleotide sequence: TGTGCCAGCAGCTTGTATTGGACGGGAAGCACTGAAGCTTTCTTT. Its translation is CASSLYWTGSTEAFF.